Listed below are T cell receptor beta chains from one sample, sequenced in a study of blood T cell repertoires in COVID-19. Assay: immunoSEQ multiplex PCR; the TCRdb copy retains only in-frame clones and omits some. The sample holds under 20,000 clones, approximately 83% seen once. The sequenced sample was peripheral blood. Every receptor here comes from a human donor in a cohort sampled during active COVID-19. Both conserved end residues are part of each CDR3. Each record gives: V gene, CDR3 protein.

V: TRBV9; CDR3: CASSVVSENTGELFF
V: TRBV2; CDR3: CASMMGEGRQFF
V: TRBV7-6; CDR3: CASSLLVRGTGELFF
V: TRBV2; CDR3: CASSVGDSHNSPLHF
V: TRBV6-5; CDR3: CASSIRQGWSQPQHF
V: TRBV3-1/TRBV3-2; CDR3: CASSQDPLGAQDTQYF
V: TRBV19; CDR3: CASSIGFRGGVNYGYTF
V: TRBV3-1/TRBV3-2; CDR3: CASSPRQVTCNQPQHF
V: TRBV7-2; CDR3: CASSSTGNEQYF
V: TRBV19; CDR3: CASSTSGRYWETQYF
V: TRBV2; CDR3: CASSYTRDEQYF
V: TRBV7-9; CDR3: CASSLDTGANSPLHF
V: TRBV2; CDR3: CASSEARARPFF